This T cell receptor beta chain was profiled in a study of synovial regulatory T cells in juvenile arthritis. General study results and limits: Compared with other blood Treg cells, inflammation-associated Treg cells had reduced TCR diversity.

This clone is identified as medium-sized from frequency. Its cognate antigen is unknown. Data came from immunoSEQ multiplex PCR; TCRdb stores just in-frame clones and leaves some out. The sample totals about a thousand clones. Roughly 11-patient cohort: roughly eleven active juvenile idiopathic arthritis patients, 3 polyarticular, 8 oligoarticular. Median disease duration was about seven years, range 0.2-19.1. CDR3 size: 11 residues. No DNA was logged. CDR1 MNHNY and CDR2 SVGAGI come from the germline V gene (reference sequence). Sequenced: Treg cells from blood. Subset defined: HLA-DR+ inflammation-associated blood Treg cells. This sequence joins TRBV6-6 and TRBJ1-1; no DNA is available, so the TRBD1 call from TCRdb remains unchecked. This TCR was recovered from a donor under 30 with juvenile idiopathic arthritis. CDR3 amino acids: CASSSQGEAFF.